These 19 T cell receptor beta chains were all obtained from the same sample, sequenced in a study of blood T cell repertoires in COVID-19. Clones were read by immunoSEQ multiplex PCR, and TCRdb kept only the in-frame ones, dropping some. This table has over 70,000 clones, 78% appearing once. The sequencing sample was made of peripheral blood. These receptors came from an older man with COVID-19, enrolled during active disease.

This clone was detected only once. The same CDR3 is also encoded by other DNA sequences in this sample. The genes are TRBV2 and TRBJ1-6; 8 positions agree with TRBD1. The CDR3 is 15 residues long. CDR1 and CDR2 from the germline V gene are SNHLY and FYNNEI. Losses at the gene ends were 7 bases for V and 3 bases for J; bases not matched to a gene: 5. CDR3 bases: TGTGCCAGCATCAGGGACAGGAGCTATAATTCACCCCTCCACTTT. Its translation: CASIRDRSYNSPLHF.

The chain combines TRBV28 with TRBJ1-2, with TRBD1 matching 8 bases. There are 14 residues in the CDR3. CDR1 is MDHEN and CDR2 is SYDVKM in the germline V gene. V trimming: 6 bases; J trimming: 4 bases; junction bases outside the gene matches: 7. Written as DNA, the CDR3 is TGTGCCAGCAGCGGACAGGGTTTGGTCTATGGCTACACCTTC. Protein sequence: CASSGQGLVYGYTF.

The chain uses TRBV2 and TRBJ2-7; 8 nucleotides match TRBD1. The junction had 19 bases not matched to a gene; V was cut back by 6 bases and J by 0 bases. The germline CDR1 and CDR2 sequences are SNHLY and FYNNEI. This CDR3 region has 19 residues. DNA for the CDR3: TGTGCCAGCAGACCCCGGACAGGGACGATAACAAGTAGCTCCTACGAGCAGTACTTC. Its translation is CASRPRTGTITSSSYEQYF.

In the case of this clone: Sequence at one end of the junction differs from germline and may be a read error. The CDR3 DNA is TGCGCCAGCAGCCGGGAAACAGGGGGCTCGGTCCCGATTCACTTC. It translates to CASSRETGGSVPIHF. The chain couples TRBV4-3 to TRBJ2-7; 9 bases map to TRBD1. Per germline, CDR1 LGHNA and CDR2 YSLEER. The CDR3 totals 15 residues.

The chain's CDR3 is CSASIPGTRNGYTF. For the CDR3, the DNA is TGCAGTGCTAGTATTCCCGGGACAAGAAATGGCTACACCTTC. The rearrangement links TRBV20-1 to TRBJ1-2; tentative D call: TRBD1 (6 bases). The CDR3 runs 14 residues. Germline CDR1 reads DFQATT; CDR2 reads SNEGSKA (reference sequence). V dropped 3 bases and J dropped 6 bases, with 17 bases sitting between them.

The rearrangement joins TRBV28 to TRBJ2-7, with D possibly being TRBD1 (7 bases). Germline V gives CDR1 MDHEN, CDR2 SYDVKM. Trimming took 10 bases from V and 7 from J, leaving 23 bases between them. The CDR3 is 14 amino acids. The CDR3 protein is CATASGGTLMEQYF. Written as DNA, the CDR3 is TGTGCCACCGCATCAGGGGGGACTCTAATGGAGCAGTACTTC.

The CDR3 here is CASRRGNSPLHF. The CDR3 DNA is TGTGCCAGCAGAAGGGGGAATTCACCCCTCCACTTT. The chain has TRBV12-3 or TRBV12-4 and TRBJ1-6; maybe TRBD1 (6 bases). The CDR3 totals 12 residues. The V gene lost 6 bases and the J gene lost 7 bases, with 7 bases spanning the gap.

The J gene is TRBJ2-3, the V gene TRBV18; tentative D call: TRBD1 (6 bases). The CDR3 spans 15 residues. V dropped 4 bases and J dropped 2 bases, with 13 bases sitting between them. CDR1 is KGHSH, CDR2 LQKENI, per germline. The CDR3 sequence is CASSRRGGSTDTQYF. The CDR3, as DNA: TGTGCCAGCTCACGCAGGGGTGGATCCACAGATACGCAGTATTTT.

CDR3 in amino acids: CASSLRTSGSLSFTGELFF. Here the CDR3 DNA reads TGTGCCAGCAGTCTCCGGACTAGCGGGAGTTTGTCGTTTACCGGGGAGCTGTTTTTT. The chain uses TRBV28 and TRBJ2-2; 13 bases are shared with TRBD2. Germline lookup yields CDR1 MDHEN and CDR2 SYDVKM. This CDR3 contains 19 residues. The ends lost 5 bases at V and 5 bases at J; junction bases unmatched: 14.

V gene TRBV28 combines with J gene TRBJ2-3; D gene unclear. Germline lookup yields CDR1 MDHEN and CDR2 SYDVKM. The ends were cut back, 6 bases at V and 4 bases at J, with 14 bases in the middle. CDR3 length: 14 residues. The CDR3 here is CASSPIVRADTQYF. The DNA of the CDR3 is TGTGCCAGCAGCCCGATTGTCCGGGCAGATACGCAGTATTTT. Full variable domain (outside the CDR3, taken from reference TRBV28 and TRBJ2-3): DVKVTQSSRYLVKRTGEKVFLECVQDMDHENMFWYRQDPGLGLRLIYFSYDVKMKEKGDIPEGYSVSREKKERFSLILESASTNQTSMYLCASSPIVRADTQYFGPGTRLTVL.

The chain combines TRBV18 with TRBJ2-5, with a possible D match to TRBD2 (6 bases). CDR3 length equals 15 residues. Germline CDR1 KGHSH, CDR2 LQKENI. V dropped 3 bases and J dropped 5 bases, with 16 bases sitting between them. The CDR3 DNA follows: TGTGCCAGCTCACCGGGGGGATATAGTTTGGAGACCCAGTACTTC. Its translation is CASSPGGYSLETQYF.

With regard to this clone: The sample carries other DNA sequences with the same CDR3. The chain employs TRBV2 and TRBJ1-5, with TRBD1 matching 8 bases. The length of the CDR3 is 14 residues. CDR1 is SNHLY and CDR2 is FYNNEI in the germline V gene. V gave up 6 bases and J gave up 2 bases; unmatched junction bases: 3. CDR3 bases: TGTGCCAGCAGGGAGACAGGGGGCAATCAGCCCCAGCATTTT. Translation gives CASRETGGNQPQHF.

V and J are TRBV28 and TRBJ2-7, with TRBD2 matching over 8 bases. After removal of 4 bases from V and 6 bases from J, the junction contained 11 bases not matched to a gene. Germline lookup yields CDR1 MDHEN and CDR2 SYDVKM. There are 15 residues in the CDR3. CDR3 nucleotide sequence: TGTGCCAGCAGTTCTCACGGAGCGGGAGTCTCCGAGCAGTACTTC. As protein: CASSSHGAGVSEQYF.

The CDR3 sequence: CASSPGTGWAFF. The CDR3 DNA sequence: TGTGCCAGCTCACCAGGAACAGGGTGGGCTTTCTTT. The chain employs TRBV18 and TRBJ1-1, with D possibly matching TRBD1 (6 bases). The V gene lost 2 bases and the J gene lost 11 bases, with 12 bases spanning the gap. CDR1 is KGHSH and CDR2 is LQKENI in the germline V gene. This CDR3 contains 12 residues.

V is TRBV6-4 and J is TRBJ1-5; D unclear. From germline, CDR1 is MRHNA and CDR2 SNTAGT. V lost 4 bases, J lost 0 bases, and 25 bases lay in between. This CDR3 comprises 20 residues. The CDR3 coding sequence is TGTGCCAGCAGTGGAAGGATCATCAGAGGGAATTTATATAGCAATCAGCCCCAGCATTTT. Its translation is CASSGRIIRGNLYSNQPQHF.

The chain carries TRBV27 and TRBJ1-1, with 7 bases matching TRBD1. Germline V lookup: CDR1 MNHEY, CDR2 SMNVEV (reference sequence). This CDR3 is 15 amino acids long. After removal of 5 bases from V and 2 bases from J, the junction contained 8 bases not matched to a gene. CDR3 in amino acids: CASSPRGIGNTEAFF. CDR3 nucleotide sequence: TGTGCCAGCAGTCCCAGGGGGATTGGAAACACTGAAGCTTTCTTT.

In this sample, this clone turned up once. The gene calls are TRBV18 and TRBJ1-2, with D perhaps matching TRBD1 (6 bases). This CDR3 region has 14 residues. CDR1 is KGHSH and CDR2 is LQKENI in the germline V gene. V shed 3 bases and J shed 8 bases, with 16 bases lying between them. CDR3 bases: TGTGCCAGCTCACCCGCGGGGGGGCCGGAGGGCTACACCTTC. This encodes CASSPAGGPEGYTF.

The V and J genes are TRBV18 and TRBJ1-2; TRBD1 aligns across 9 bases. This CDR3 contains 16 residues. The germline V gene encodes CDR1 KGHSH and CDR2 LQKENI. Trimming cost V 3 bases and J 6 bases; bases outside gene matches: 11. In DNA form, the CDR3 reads TGTGCCAGCTCACCTATATCCGGGGGACAGGGAGATGGCTACACCTTC. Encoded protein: CASSPISGGQGDGYTF.

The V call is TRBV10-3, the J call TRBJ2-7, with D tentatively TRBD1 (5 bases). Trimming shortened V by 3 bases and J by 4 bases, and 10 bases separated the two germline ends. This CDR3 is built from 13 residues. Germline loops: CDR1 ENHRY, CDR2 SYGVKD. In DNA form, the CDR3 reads TGTGCCATCAGTGAAGGGCAGGGTTACGAGCAGTACTTC. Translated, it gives CAISEGQGYEQYF.